This TCR beta chain was documented in a study of T cells in narcolepsy. As for the study in general: Enrolled donors included narcolepsy type 1 or type 2 patients and healthy controls.

With regard to this clone: Its target is not known. The sample carries other DNA sequences with the same CDR3.

Assay used: immunoSEQ multiplex PCR; TCRdb lists only in-frame clones, some missing. The sample carries about 20,000 clones, 80% to 85% recorded once. The V gene's germline CDR1 is LNHDA and CDR2 SQIVND (reference sequence). The junction had 6 bases not matched to a gene; V was cut back by 4 bases and J by 4 bases. The CDR3 totals 15 residues. General study results and limits: No autoreactive T cell clone sequences appeared in some memory CD4+ repertoires. Reportedly, autoreactive clonotypes were serially detected in patients' blood but not controls'. Same-patient CSF and blood CD4+ T cell clonotypes included HCRT-specific and TRIB2-specific autoreactive ones.

Specimen: memory (CD45RA-) CD4+ T cells from blood. The rearrangement links TRBV19 to TRBJ2-3; TRBD1 matches 9 bases. This TCR was recovered from a human donor in good health. The CDR3 DNA reads as TGTGCCAGTAGTACGGGGACAGGGCGAGCAGATACGCAGTATTTT. Its protein product is CASSTGTGRADTQYF.